This T cell receptor (beta chain) is from a study of a mutant IDH1 vaccine in newly diagnosed glioma. The overall study: Either 4-6 weeks after radiotherapy alone or alongside temozolomide, vaccination was begun. Earlier care involved radiotherapy, temozolomide, or both, and the majority received both. Treated patients had a mean age of roughly 39 years and an approximately 62% male, around 40% female split. Study-level points and caveats: Pseudoprogression apparently lacked any relation to changes in top peripheral T cell clonotypes.

Specified time point: week 47, end of study. In the vaccine, a single dose held 300 ug of the mutant IDH1 20-mer peptide, along with topical imiquimod. After removal of 5 bases from V and 6 bases from J, the junction contained 6 bases not matched to a gene. The V gene's germline CDR1 is LNHDA and CDR2 SQIVND (reference sequence). This CDR3 comprises 14 residues. TCRdb keeps only in-frame clones here, not all; method: immunoSEQ multiplex PCR. Of under 45,000 clones listed, 70% to 85% were seen once; the top ten hold 18%. A word on this clone: Antigen unknown.

This chain joins TRBV19 and TRBJ2-3, with 9 bases identical to TRBD2. The TCR comes from a man aged 18 to 35 with glioma. Some clones in this sample may be carry-over from other donors' samples. Sample: PBMCs, taken from a glioma patient whose treatment included an IDH1 peptide vaccine. Here the CDR3 reads CASSPGTSIDTQYF. CDR3 nucleotides: TGTGCCAGTAGTCCTGGGACTAGCATCGATACGCAGTATTTT.